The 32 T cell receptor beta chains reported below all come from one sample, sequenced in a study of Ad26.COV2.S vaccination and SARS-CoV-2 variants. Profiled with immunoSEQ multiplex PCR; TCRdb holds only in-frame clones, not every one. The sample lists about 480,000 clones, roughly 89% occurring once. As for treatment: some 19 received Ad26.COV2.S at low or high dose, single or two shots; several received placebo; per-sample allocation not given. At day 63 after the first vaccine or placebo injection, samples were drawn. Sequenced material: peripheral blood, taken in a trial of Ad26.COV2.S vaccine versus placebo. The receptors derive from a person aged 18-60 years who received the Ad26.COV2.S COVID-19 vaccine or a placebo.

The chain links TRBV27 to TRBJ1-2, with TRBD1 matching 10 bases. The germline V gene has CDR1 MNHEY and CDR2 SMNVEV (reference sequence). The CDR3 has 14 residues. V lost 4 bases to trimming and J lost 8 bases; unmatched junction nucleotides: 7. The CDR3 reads CASSSLGTGEGYTF. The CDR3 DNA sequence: TGTGCCAGCAGTTCCTTAGGGACAGGGGAAGGCTACACCTTC.

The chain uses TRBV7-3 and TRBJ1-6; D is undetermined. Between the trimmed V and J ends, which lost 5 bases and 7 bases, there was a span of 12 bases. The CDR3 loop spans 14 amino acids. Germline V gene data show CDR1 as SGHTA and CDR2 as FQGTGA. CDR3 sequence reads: CASSQIGGNSPLHF. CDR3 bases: TGTGCCAGCAGCCAAATTGGCGGAAATTCACCCCTCCACTTT.

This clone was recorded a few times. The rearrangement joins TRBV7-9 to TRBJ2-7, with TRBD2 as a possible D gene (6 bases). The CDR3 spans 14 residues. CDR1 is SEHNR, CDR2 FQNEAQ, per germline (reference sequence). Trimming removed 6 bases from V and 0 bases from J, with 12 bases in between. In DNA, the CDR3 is TGTGCCAGCAGTGGCGGGACCAACTCCTACGAGCAGTACTTC. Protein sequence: CASSGGTNSYEQYF.

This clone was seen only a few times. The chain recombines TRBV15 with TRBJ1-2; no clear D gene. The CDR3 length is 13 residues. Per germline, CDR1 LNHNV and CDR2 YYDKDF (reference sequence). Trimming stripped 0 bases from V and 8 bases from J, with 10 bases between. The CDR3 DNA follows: TGTGCCACCAGCAGAGATAGGGAGAAGGGCTACACCTTC. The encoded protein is CATSRDREKGYTF.

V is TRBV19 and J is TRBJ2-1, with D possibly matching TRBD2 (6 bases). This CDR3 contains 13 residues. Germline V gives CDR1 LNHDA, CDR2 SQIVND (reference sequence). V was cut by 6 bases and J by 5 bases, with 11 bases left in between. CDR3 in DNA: TGTGCCAGTAGGCGGGATTCGAACAATGAGCAGTTCTTC. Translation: CASRRDSNNEQFF.

The CDR3 bases are TGTGCCAGCAGGGGGACAGGACTCTACGAGCAGTACTTC. Its protein is CASRGTGLYEQYF. The V call is TRBV6-5, the J call TRBJ2-7; TRBD1 aligns across 8 bases. Unmatched junction bases numbered 4, after V lost 6 bases and J lost 3 bases. The CDR3 is 13 residues long. CDR1 is MNHEY, CDR2 SVGAGI, per germline.

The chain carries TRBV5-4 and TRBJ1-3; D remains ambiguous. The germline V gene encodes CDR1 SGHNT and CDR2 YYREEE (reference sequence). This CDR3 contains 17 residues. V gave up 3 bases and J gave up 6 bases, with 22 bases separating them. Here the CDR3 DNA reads TGTGCCAGCAGCTCGGACGGCCTCGGGCCAACCTTAAACACCATATATTTT. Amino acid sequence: CASSSDGLGPTLNTIYF.

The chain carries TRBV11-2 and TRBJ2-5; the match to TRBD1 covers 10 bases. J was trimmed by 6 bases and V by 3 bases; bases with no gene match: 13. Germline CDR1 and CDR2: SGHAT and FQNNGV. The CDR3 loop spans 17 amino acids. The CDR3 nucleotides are TGTGCCAGCAGCTTGGGTACCGGGACAGGGGAAACGAAGACCCAGTACTTC. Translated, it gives CASSLGTGTGETKTQYF.

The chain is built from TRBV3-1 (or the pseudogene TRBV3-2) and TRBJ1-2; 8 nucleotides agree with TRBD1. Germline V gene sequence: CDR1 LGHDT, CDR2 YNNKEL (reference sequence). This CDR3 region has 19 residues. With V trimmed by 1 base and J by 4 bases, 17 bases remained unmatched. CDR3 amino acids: CASSQGSTWTGPGSYGYTF. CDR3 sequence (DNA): TGTGCCAGCAGCCAAGGCTCCACCTGGACAGGGCCTGGGAGCTATGGCTACACCTTC.

CDR3 in amino acids: CASSFGLGADEQYF. DNA for the CDR3: TGTGCCAGCAGTTTCGGACTAGGGGCCGACGAGCAGTACTTC. This sequence joins TRBV27 and TRBJ2-7; 7 bases match TRBD2. The CDR3 runs 14 residues. Trimming removed 3 bases from V and 5 bases from J; junction bases left unmatched: 7. Germline-derived CDR1 and CDR2 are MNHEY and SMNVEV (reference sequence).

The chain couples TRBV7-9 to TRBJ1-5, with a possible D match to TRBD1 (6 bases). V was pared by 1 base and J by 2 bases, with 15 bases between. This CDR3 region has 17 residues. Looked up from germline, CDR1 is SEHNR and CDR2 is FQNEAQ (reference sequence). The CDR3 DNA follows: TGTGCCAGCAGCTTAGAGGGGGTCTCCTGGGGCAATCAGCCCCAGCATTTT. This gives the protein CASSLEGVSWGNQPQHF.

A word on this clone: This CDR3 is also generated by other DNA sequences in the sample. In nucleotides, the CDR3 is TGCGCCAGCAGCTTGGGCGCCGGGCCGTCCTACGAGCAGTACTTC. Protein: CASSLGAGPSYEQYF. The genes are TRBV5-1 and TRBJ2-7; D is ambiguous. Per the germline V gene, CDR1 is SGHRS and CDR2 is YFSETQ. CDR3 length: 15 residues. V lost 0 bases to trimming and J lost 1 base, with 11 bases between them.

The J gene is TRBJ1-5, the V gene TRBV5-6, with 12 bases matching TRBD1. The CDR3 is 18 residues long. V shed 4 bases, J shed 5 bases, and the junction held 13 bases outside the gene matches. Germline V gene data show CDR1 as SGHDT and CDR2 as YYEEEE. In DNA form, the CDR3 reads TGTGCCAGCAGCCCTTGGGCCGGGACAGGGGGCCTTGATCAGCCCCAGCATTTT. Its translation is CASSPWAGTGGLDQPQHF.

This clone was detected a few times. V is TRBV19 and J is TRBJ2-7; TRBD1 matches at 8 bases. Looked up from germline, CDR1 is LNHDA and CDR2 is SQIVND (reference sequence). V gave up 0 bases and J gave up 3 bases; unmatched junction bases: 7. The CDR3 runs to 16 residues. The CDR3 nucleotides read TGTGCCAGTAGTATAGATCTTGGGACAGGCCGCTACGAGCAGTACTTC. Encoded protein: CASSIDLGTGRYEQYF.

This chain's CDR3 is CASSDRGSHEQYF. The CDR3 coding sequence is TGTGCCAGCAGCGACAGGGGGTCCCACGAGCAGTACTTC. V is TRBV7-2 and J is TRBJ2-7; 9 bases agree with TRBD1. CDR1 and CDR2 from the germline V gene are SGHTA and FQGNSA. Trimming took 5 bases from V and 5 from J; bases not matched to a gene: 4. The CDR3 has 13 amino acids.

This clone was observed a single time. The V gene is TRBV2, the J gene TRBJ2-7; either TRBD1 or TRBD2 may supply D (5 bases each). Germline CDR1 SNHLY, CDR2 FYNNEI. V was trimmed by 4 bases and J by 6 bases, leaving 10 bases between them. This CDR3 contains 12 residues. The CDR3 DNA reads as TGTGCCAGCAGTGTTGGGGCGGGCGAGCAGTACTTC. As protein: CASSVGAGEQYF.

Here the CDR3 reads CASSLRDSNSPLHF. Written as DNA, the CDR3 is TGTGCCAGCAGCCTAAGGGACAGCAATTCACCCCTCCACTTT. This chain joins TRBV7-6 and TRBJ1-6; 7 bases are shared with TRBD1. CDR1 SGHVS and CDR2 FNYEAQ come from the germline V gene. The CDR3 extends over 14 amino acids. After removal of 5 bases from V and 7 bases from J, the junction contained 5 bases not matched to a gene.

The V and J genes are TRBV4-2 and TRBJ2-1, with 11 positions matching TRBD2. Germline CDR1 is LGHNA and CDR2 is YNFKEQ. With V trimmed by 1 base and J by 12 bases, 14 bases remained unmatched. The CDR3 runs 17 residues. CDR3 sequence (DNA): TGTGCCAGCAGCCAAGTGGGACTAGCGGAGATACTGGGGGGGCAGTTCTTC. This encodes CASSQVGLAEILGGQFF.

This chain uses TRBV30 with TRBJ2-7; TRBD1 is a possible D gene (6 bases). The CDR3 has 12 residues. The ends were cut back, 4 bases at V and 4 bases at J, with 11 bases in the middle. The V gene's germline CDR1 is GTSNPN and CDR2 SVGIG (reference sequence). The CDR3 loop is CAWMSGVYEQYF. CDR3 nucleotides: TGTGCCTGGATGTCAGGGGTATACGAGCAGTACTTC.

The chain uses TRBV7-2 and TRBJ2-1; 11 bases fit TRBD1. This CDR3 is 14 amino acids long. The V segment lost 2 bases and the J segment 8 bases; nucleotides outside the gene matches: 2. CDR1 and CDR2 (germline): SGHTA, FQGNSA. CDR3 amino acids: CASSLWTGGDEQFF. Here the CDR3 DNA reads TGTGCCAGCAGCTTATGGACAGGGGGCGATGAGCAGTTCTTC.

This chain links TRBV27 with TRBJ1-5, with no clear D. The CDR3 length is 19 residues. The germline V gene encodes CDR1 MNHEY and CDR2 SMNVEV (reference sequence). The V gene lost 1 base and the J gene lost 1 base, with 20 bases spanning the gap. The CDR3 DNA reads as TGTGCCAGCAGTTTATACGGGGTTGGCCCGAGGTGGAGCAATCAGCCCCAGCATTTT. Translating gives CASSLYGVGPRWSNQPQHF.

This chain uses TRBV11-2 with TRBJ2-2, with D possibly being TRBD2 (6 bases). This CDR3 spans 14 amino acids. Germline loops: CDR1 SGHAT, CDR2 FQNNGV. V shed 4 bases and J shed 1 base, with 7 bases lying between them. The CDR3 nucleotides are TGTGCCAGCAGCTGGGGGGTGAACACCGGGGAGCTGTTTTTT. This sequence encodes CASSWGVNTGELFF.

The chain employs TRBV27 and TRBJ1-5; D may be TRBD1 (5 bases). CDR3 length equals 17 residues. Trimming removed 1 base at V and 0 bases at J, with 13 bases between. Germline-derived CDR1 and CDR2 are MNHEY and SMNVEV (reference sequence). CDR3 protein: CASSLFWQGNSNQPQHF. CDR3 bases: TGTGCCAGCAGTTTATTCTGGCAGGGAAATAGCAATCAGCCCCAGCATTTT.

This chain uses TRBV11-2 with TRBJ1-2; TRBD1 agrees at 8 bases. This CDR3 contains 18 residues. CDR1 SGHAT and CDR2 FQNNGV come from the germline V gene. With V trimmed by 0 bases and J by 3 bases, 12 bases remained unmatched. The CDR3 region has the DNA TGTGCCAGCAGCTTAGAAGTTGTCGGACAGGGCGGGTACTATGGCTACACCTTC. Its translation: CASSLEVVGQGGYYGYTF.

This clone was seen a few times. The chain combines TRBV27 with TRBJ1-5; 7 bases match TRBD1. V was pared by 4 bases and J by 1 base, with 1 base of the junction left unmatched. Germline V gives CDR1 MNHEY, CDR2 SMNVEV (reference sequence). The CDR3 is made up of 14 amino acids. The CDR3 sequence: CASSSRGSNQPQHF. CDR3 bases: TGTGCCAGCAGTTCCAGGGGGAGCAATCAGCCCCAGCATTTT.

The CDR3 loop reads CASRPGASNYGYTF. CDR3 nucleotides: TGTGCCAGCAGACCAGGGGCTAGTAACTATGGCTACACCTTC. V gene TRBV3-1 (or the pseudogene TRBV3-2) combines with J gene TRBJ1-2; possible D gene TRBD1, 6 bases. The CDR3 is 14 amino acids. Germline V gene data show CDR1 as LGHDT and CDR2 as YNNKEL (reference sequence). V shed 6 bases and J shed 1 base, with 12 bases lying between them.

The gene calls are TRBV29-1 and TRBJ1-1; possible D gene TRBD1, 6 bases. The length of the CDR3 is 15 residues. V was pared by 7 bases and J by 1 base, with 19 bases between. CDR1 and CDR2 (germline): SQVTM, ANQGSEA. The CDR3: CSARDTLLANTEAFF. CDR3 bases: TGCAGCGCTCGGGACACCCTGCTTGCGAACACTGAAGCTTTCTTT.

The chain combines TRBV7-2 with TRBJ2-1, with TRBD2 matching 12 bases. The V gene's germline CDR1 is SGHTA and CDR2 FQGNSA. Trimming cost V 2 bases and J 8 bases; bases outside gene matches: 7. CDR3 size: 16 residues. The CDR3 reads CASSLRLAGGGDEQFF. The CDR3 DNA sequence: TGTGCCAGCAGCTTAAGGCTAGCGGGAGGGGGGGATGAGCAGTTCTTC.

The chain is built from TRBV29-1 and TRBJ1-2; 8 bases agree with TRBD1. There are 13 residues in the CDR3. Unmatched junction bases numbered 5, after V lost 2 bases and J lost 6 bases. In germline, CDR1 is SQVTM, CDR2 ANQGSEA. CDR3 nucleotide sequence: TGCAGCGTTGAAAGAGGGACAGGTAATGGCTACACCTTC. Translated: CSVERGTGNGYTF. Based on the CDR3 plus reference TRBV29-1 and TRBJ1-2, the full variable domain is SAVISQKPSRDICQRGTSLTIQCQVDSQVTMMFWYRQQPGQSLTLIATANQGSEATYESGFVIDKFPISRPNLTFSTLTVSNMSPEDSSIYLCSVERGTGNGYTFGSGTRLTVV.

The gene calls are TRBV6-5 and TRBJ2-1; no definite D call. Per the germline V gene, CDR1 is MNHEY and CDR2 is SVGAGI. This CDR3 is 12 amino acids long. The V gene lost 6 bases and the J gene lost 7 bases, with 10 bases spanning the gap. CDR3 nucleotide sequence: TGTGCCAGCAGAGCGTTTGGAAATGAGCAGTTCTTC. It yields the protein CASRAFGNEQFF.

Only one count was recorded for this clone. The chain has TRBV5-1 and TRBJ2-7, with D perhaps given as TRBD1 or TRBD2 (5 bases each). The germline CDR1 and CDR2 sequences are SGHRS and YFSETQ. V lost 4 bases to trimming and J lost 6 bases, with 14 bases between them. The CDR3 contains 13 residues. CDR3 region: CASSLIGTGEQYF. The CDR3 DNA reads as TGCGCCAGCAGCCTCATCGGGACGGGCGAGCAGTACTTC.

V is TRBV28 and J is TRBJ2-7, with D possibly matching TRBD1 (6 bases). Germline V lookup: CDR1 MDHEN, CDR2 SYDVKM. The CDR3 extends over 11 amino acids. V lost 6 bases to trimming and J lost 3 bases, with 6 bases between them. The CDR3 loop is CASRQGYEQYF. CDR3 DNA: TGTGCCAGCAGACAGGGCTACGAGCAGTACTTC.